This TCR beta chain came from a study of T cell responses to AZD1222 COVID-19 vaccine. Assay used: immunoSEQ multiplex PCR; TCRdb lists only in-frame clones, some missing. Of under 150,000 clones listed, about 92% are singletons. The study, taken as a whole, reports: Spike was spanned by vaccine-associated CD4 TCRs, with dominance at 160-218 and 743-854. Most donors were white British and more were female, and clonal diversity was possibly underestimated. Sampling captured repertoires only after the peak T cell response.

Concerning this clone itself: Its antigen is not identified.

The germline V and J ends were trimmed by 4 bases and 1 base, with 12 bases remaining between them. Germline lookup yields CDR1 SGDLS and CDR2 YYNGEE. The CDR3 covers 14 residues. The source was peripheral blood, collected on day 0 of AZD1222 vaccination. The chain couples TRBV9 to TRBJ2-7; a possible D gene is TRBD2 (6 bases). The source of this sequence is an adult in good health. The CDR3 loop is CASSQSSASYEQYF. CDR3 sequence (DNA): TGTGCCAGCAGCCAATCTAGCGCGTCCTACGAGCAGTACTTC.